A single T cell receptor beta chain is shown here with its context. The antigen is unknown. The data are from a study of T cells in Graves' hyperthyroidism and ophthalmopathy. Study outcomes and limitations: In validation, the model predicted ophthalmopathy. These predictions came a median approximately six months before onset. Peripheral blood also featured most of the thyroid clonotypes expanded above 0.001.

Researchers barred patients who had uncontrolled infection, other autoimmune disease, pregnancy or lactation. Diagnostic decisions used clinical symptoms, serum thyroxine and TRAb, thyroid ultrasound and orbital computed tomography. Authors of the study amplified TCR beta CDR3 regions from RNA transcripts. HTBI primers drove first-round RT-PCR of the TCR CDR3. One entry per CDR3 protein results from TCRdb running MiXCR on the multiplex PCR reads. The sample contains 500,000 to 800,000 distinct CDR3 sequences, about 45% of which appear only once. The clonotype was recovered from an adult man with Graves' disease, either hyperthyroidism or ophthalmopathy (not recorded which). Sequencing was performed on peripheral blood or thyroid tissue (not recorded which).

In DNA form, the CDR3 reads TGTGCCAGTGAGTCCACAGGGGTCGGAAACACCATATATTTT. The encoded protein is CASESTGVGNTIYF. V usage is TRBV10-3 and J usage is TRBJ1-3, with TRBD1 matching over 7 bases. V gave up 10 bases and J gave up 4 bases; unmatched junction bases: 10. CDR1 is ENHRY, CDR2 SYGVKD, per germline. This CDR3 is built from 14 residues.